The rows below give T cell receptor beta chains drawn from one sample of a study of T-cell reconstitution after alpha-beta-depleted transplantation in children. MiXCR, run by TCRdb on the PCR reads, gives a single entry per CDR3 protein. This table holds a few hundred thousand distinct CDR3 sequences, roughly 18% found once. Sequencing was performed on PBMCs from the stem cell graft donor, taken from the stem cell graft. Every receptor here comes from a human donor who donated a stem cell graft to a child with acute lymphoblastic leukemia. Each CDR3 is given with its conserved first and last residue. Each record gives: V gene, D gene, clone size, J gene, CDR3 DNA, CDR3 protein. D genes are given only for firm matches. Part of the rows lack a size; the others show once, few, many or a class for expanded clones.

v_call: TRBV5-6; d_call: TRBD2; clone_size: few; j_call: TRBJ2-1; cdr3_nt: TGTGCCAGCAGCTCCGAGGGCGGGGGGAGCTCCTACAATGAGCAGTTCTTC; cdr3_aa: CASSSEGGGSSYNEQFF
v_call: TRBV5-1; d_call: -; clone_size: -; j_call: TRBJ2-4; cdr3_nt: TGCGCCAGCAGCTTGGAACGGGGCTATGACATTCAGTACTTC; cdr3_aa: CASSLERGYDIQYF
v_call: TRBV7-9; d_call: -; clone_size: few; j_call: TRBJ2-2; cdr3_nt: TGTGCCACGACTGACGGGGAGCCCGCCGGGGAGCTGTTTTTT; cdr3_aa: CATTDGEPAGELFF
v_call: TRBV12-3/TRBV12-4; d_call: -; clone_size: -; j_call: TRBJ2-3; cdr3_nt: TGTGCCAGCAGTTTAATAGCGGCTAGCACAGATACGCAGTATTTT; cdr3_aa: CASSLIAASTDTQYF
v_call: TRBV5-1; d_call: -; clone_size: -; j_call: TRBJ2-1; cdr3_nt: TGCGCCAGCAGCTTCTCAGATTACAGTGAGCAGTTCTTC; cdr3_aa: CASSFSDYSEQFF
v_call: TRBV7-2; d_call: TRBD2; clone_size: -; j_call: TRBJ2-5; cdr3_nt: TGTGCCAGCAGCCACACAACGACTAGCGGGAGAACGGCCCAGTACTTC; cdr3_aa: CASSHTTTSGRTAQYF
v_call: TRBV12-3/TRBV12-4; d_call: TRBD2; clone_size: few; j_call: TRBJ2-1; cdr3_nt: TGTGCCAGCAGTTCTAGCGGGACCTACAATGAGCAGTTCTTC; cdr3_aa: CASSSSGTYNEQFF
v_call: TRBV5-6; d_call: -; clone_size: -; j_call: TRBJ2-7; cdr3_nt: TGTGCCAGCAGCCGCCAAGGGCCTTCCTACGAGCAGTACTTC; cdr3_aa: CASSRQGPSYEQYF
v_call: TRBV11-2; d_call: -; clone_size: few; j_call: TRBJ2-3; cdr3_nt: TGTGCCAGCAGCCTAGGGGCTAGGACGAGCACAGATACGCAGTATTTT; cdr3_aa: CASSLGARTSTDTQYF
v_call: TRBV29-1; d_call: -; clone_size: -; j_call: TRBJ1-2; cdr3_nt: TGCAGCGTTGACGGGGGACCCTTTAACTATGGCTACACCTTC; cdr3_aa: CSVDGGPFNYGYTF
v_call: TRBV12-3/TRBV12-4; d_call: -; clone_size: -; j_call: TRBJ1-6; cdr3_nt: TGTGCCAGCGGCACTACAGGGAATAATTCACCCCTCCACTTT; cdr3_aa: CASGTTGNNSPLHF
v_call: TRBV5-1; d_call: -; clone_size: few; j_call: TRBJ2-1; cdr3_nt: TGCGCCAGCAGCTTGCCCCAAGCTAATGAGCAGTTCTTC; cdr3_aa: CASSLPQANEQFF
v_call: TRBV3-1; d_call: TRBD1; clone_size: few; j_call: TRBJ1-4; cdr3_nt: TGTGCCAGCAGCCAAGGACAGGGCGGGGAACTGTTTTTT; cdr3_aa: CASSQGQGGELFF
v_call: TRBV5-5; d_call: -; clone_size: -; j_call: TRBJ1-1; cdr3_nt: TGTGCCAGCAGCTTGGAAGGATCCCTTGAAGCTTTCTTT; cdr3_aa: CASSLEGSLEAFF
v_call: TRBV30; d_call: -; clone_size: few; j_call: TRBJ1-1; cdr3_nt: TGTGCCTGGAGTGTACAGATGAACACTGAAGCTTTCTTT; cdr3_aa: CAWSVQMNTEAFF
v_call: TRBV5-1; d_call: TRBD1; clone_size: few; j_call: TRBJ1-1; cdr3_nt: TGCGCCAGCAGCAGGGACGGGACAGCCCTGAACACTGAAGCTTTCTTT; cdr3_aa: CASSRDGTALNTEAFF
v_call: TRBV21-1; d_call: -; clone_size: few; j_call: TRBJ1-2; cdr3_nt: TGTGCCAGCAGCAGCCGGACAGGGCGTATCCCTATAGGTGATCCCTATAGACGCTACACCTTC; cdr3_aa: CASSSRTGRIPIGDPYRRYTF
v_call: TRBV5-1; d_call: TRBD1; clone_size: -; j_call: TRBJ1-2; cdr3_nt: TGCGCCAGCAGCTTCGAGGGGGCGGACGGCTACACCTTC; cdr3_aa: CASSFEGADGYTF
v_call: TRBV6-5; d_call: -; clone_size: -; j_call: TRBJ1-1; cdr3_nt: TGTGCCAGCAGTGCTACAGGGCGTGAAGCTTTCTTT; cdr3_aa: CASSATGREAFF
v_call: TRBV12-3/TRBV12-4; d_call: -; clone_size: -; j_call: TRBJ2-7; cdr3_nt: TGTGCCACCCGACGGGGTGGGGGATTGAACGAGCAGTACTTC; cdr3_aa: CATRRGGGLNEQYF
v_call: TRBV27; d_call: -; clone_size: few; j_call: TRBJ2-7; cdr3_nt: TGTGCCAGCAGTTTCTCAGCTGCTGCCAACGAGCAGTACTTC; cdr3_aa: CASSFSAAANEQYF
v_call: TRBV7-2; d_call: TRBD1; clone_size: few; j_call: TRBJ1-2; cdr3_nt: TGTGCCAGCAGCCCGCGCAGGACAGGGGGGGTCTATGGCTACACCTTC; cdr3_aa: CASSPRRTGGVYGYTF
v_call: TRBV27; d_call: TRBD1; clone_size: few; j_call: TRBJ2-5; cdr3_nt: TGTGCCAGCAGTCTGCTCCCGGGACAGGGCAAAGAGACCCAGTACTTC; cdr3_aa: CASSLLPGQGKETQYF
v_call: TRBV15; d_call: TRBD1; clone_size: few; j_call: TRBJ1-3; cdr3_nt: TGTGCCACCAGCCCGACAGGGGTCGAGGGCATATATTTT; cdr3_aa: CATSPTGVEGIYF
v_call: TRBV5-1; d_call: -; clone_size: -; j_call: TRBJ2-7; cdr3_nt: TGCGCCAGCAGCCTCGGGACCGTCAGAGTCTTC; cdr3_aa: CASSLGTVRVF
v_call: TRBV4-1; d_call: TRBD2; clone_size: -; j_call: TRBJ2-2; cdr3_nt: TGCGCCAGCAGCTCCGGGACTAGCGGAGCGAACACCGGGGAGCTGTTTTTT; cdr3_aa: CASSSGTSGANTGELFF
v_call: TRBV10-3; d_call: -; clone_size: few; j_call: TRBJ2-1; cdr3_nt: TGTGCCATCAGTGCCCAGCGTGGGCCTCGGGAGCAGTTCTTC; cdr3_aa: CAISAQRGPREQFF
v_call: TRBV12-3/TRBV12-4; d_call: -; clone_size: few; j_call: TRBJ2-5; cdr3_nt: TGTGCCAGCAGTTTAGTGGTGGGCCAGGAGACCCAGTACTTC; cdr3_aa: CASSLVVGQETQYF
v_call: TRBV4-1; d_call: TRBD1; clone_size: -; j_call: TRBJ2-7; cdr3_nt: TGCGCCAGCAGCCAAGATTGGGACAGGGTGATCTACGAGCAGTACTTC; cdr3_aa: CASSQDWDRVIYEQYF
v_call: TRBV29-1; d_call: -; clone_size: -; j_call: TRBJ2-2; cdr3_nt: TGCAGCGTTGAGGGGGGGCAGAACACCGGGGAGCTGTTTTTT; cdr3_aa: CSVEGGQNTGELFF
v_call: TRBV15; d_call: -; clone_size: -; j_call: TRBJ1-1; cdr3_nt: TGTGCCACCAGCGGCGGAGGGGGGAAGAACACTGAAGCTTTCTTT; cdr3_aa: CATSGGGGKNTEAFF
v_call: TRBV27; d_call: TRBD2; clone_size: -; j_call: TRBJ2-7; cdr3_nt: TGTGCCAGCAGTTTAAGGTGGACTAGCGGGAACGAGCAGTACTTC; cdr3_aa: CASSLRWTSGNEQYF
v_call: TRBV12-3/TRBV12-4; d_call: TRBD1; clone_size: -; j_call: TRBJ1-2; cdr3_nt: TGTGCCAGCAGTACCTCTCTGACAGGGAACTATGGCTACACCTTC; cdr3_aa: CASSTSLTGNYGYTF
v_call: TRBV7-8; d_call: -; clone_size: few; j_call: TRBJ2-1; cdr3_nt: TGTGCCAGCAGCGCACCGATCCGGGAGCTGGGCAATGAGCAGTTCTTC; cdr3_aa: CASSAPIRELGNEQFF
v_call: TRBV15; d_call: TRBD2; clone_size: -; j_call: TRBJ2-7; cdr3_nt: TGTGCCACCAGCTCAATACCGGGACTAGCGGGATCCTACGAGCAGTACTTC; cdr3_aa: CATSSIPGLAGSYEQYF
v_call: TRBV20-1; d_call: -; clone_size: -; j_call: TRBJ1-5; cdr3_nt: TGCAGTGCTGACCGGGACAGCAATCAGCCCCAGCATTTT; cdr3_aa: CSADRDSNQPQHF
v_call: TRBV6-1; d_call: -; clone_size: few; j_call: TRBJ1-6; cdr3_nt: TGTGCCAGCAGTCCTCAGGGGAGAAACTATAATTCACCCCTCCACTTT; cdr3_aa: CASSPQGRNYNSPLHF
v_call: TRBV7-9; d_call: -; clone_size: few; j_call: TRBJ1-5; cdr3_nt: TGTGCCAGCAGCTTAGAAAGTCTAAATCAGCCCCAGCATTTT; cdr3_aa: CASSLESLNQPQHF
v_call: TRBV20-1; d_call: -; clone_size: -; j_call: TRBJ1-5; cdr3_nt: TGCAGTGCTACAGGGGCCGATAGCAATCAGCCCCAGCATTTT; cdr3_aa: CSATGADSNQPQHF
v_call: TRBV27; d_call: TRBD1; clone_size: -; j_call: TRBJ1-6; cdr3_nt: TGTGCCAGCAGTTTTCGACAGGGGGCCTCCTATAATTCACCCCTCCACTTT; cdr3_aa: CASSFRQGASYNSPLHF
v_call: TRBV7-9; d_call: -; clone_size: few; j_call: TRBJ2-1; cdr3_nt: TGTGCCAGCGGGTCCACCGGCCCGGATGAGCAGTTCTTC; cdr3_aa: CASGSTGPDEQFF
v_call: TRBV3-1; d_call: TRBD1; clone_size: few; j_call: TRBJ2-7; cdr3_nt: TGTGCCAGCAGCCAATACCGGGACAGGGTAGGCGAGCAGTACTTC; cdr3_aa: CASSQYRDRVGEQYF
v_call: TRBV5-1; d_call: TRBD2; clone_size: -; j_call: TRBJ2-5; cdr3_nt: TGCGCCAGCAGCCCTAGCGGGGAAGAGACCCAGTACTTC; cdr3_aa: CASSPSGEETQYF
v_call: TRBV30; d_call: -; clone_size: few; j_call: TRBJ1-4; cdr3_nt: TGTGCCTGGAACTTCCAGGGGAAGGGTGAAAAACTGTTTTTT; cdr3_aa: CAWNFQGKGEKLFF
v_call: TRBV5-5; d_call: -; clone_size: -; j_call: TRBJ2-5; cdr3_nt: TGTGCCAGCAGCTTGTTAGGGCCGAGTACGGAGACCCAGTACTTC; cdr3_aa: CASSLLGPSTETQYF
v_call: TRBV25-1; d_call: -; clone_size: -; j_call: TRBJ2-1; cdr3_nt: TGTGCCAGCAGTGAATATATAGGGCAGGTCGAGCAGTTCTTC; cdr3_aa: CASSEYIGQVEQFF
v_call: TRBV20-1; d_call: TRBD2; clone_size: few; j_call: TRBJ2-2; cdr3_nt: TGCAGTGCTAGAGTTTCCGGGAGGGGAGAAACAGGATGGCACACCGGGGAGCTGTTTTTT; cdr3_aa: CSARVSGRGETGWHTGELFF
v_call: TRBV27; d_call: -; clone_size: -; j_call: TRBJ2-6; cdr3_nt: TGTGCCAGCAGTTTATTAGCTGGGGCCAACGTCCTGACTTTC; cdr3_aa: CASSLLAGANVLTF
v_call: TRBV10-3; d_call: TRBD2; clone_size: -; j_call: TRBJ2-3; cdr3_nt: TGTGCCACCGGGACTAGCGGGAGGTGGAGCACAGATACGCAGTATTTT; cdr3_aa: CATGTSGRWSTDTQYF
v_call: TRBV7-3; d_call: -; clone_size: -; j_call: TRBJ1-1; cdr3_nt: TGTGCCAGCAGCTTAGCGGGGGCAGGGACTGAAGCTTTCTTT; cdr3_aa: CASSLAGAGTEAFF
v_call: TRBV7-2; d_call: TRBD1; clone_size: -; j_call: TRBJ1-1; cdr3_nt: TGTGCCAGCAGCGCTCGGACAGGGGCTGAAGCTTTCTTT; cdr3_aa: CASSARTGAEAFF
v_call: TRBV4-2; d_call: -; clone_size: few; j_call: TRBJ1-1; cdr3_nt: TGTGCCAGCAGCCAGGCCGGTCACACTGAAGCTTTCTTT; cdr3_aa: CASSQAGHTEAFF
v_call: TRBV10-3; d_call: TRBD1; clone_size: -; j_call: TRBJ1-5; cdr3_nt: TGTGCCATCAGAGGGACAGGGGATCAGCCCCAGCATTTT; cdr3_aa: CAIRGTGDQPQHF
v_call: TRBV5-1; d_call: TRBD1; clone_size: few; j_call: TRBJ1-2; cdr3_nt: TGCGCCAGCAGCCCAGGACAGGCCCTATGGGGCTACACCTTC; cdr3_aa: CASSPGQALWGYTF
v_call: TRBV19; d_call: TRBD2; clone_size: few; j_call: TRBJ2-5; cdr3_nt: TGTGCCAGTAGTATGCCCCCGGCGGGAGGAGGGGAGACCCAGTACTTC; cdr3_aa: CASSMPPAGGGETQYF
v_call: TRBV20-1; d_call: -; clone_size: few; j_call: TRBJ2-2; cdr3_nt: TGCAGTGCTAGAGAACCAAATCTAGCGCGGGAGCTGTTTTTT; cdr3_aa: CSAREPNLARELFF
v_call: TRBV5-1; d_call: -; clone_size: few; j_call: TRBJ1-4; cdr3_nt: TGCGCCAGCAGCTTGGATCCAGCTTCAACTAATGAAAAACTGTTTTTT; cdr3_aa: CASSLDPASTNEKLFF
v_call: TRBV29-1; d_call: TRBD1; clone_size: few; j_call: TRBJ1-2; cdr3_nt: TGCAGCGTGAATGGCCGTCGGGACAGTCTACCATCGGGCTATGGCTACACCTTC; cdr3_aa: CSVNGRRDSLPSGYGYTF
v_call: TRBV20-1; d_call: -; clone_size: -; j_call: TRBJ2-1; cdr3_nt: TGCAGTGCTAGAGATCTCCGGACAGCTTTGTCCTACAATGAGCAGTTCTTC; cdr3_aa: CSARDLRTALSYNEQFF